Included here is one T cell receptor beta chain sequence, with context. Its antigen remains unknown. This specimen comes from a study of T cell responses to AZD1222 COVID-19 vaccine. Regarding the study as a whole: At 160-218 and 743-854, vaccine-associated CD4 TCRs were dominant, and they spanned spike. In all cases, repertoires were sampled only after the peak T cell response. Spike-specific TCR breadth rose after two AZD1222 doses, and depth rose as well.

The CDR3 extends over 14 amino acids. Germline V gives CDR1 SGHRS, CDR2 YFSETQ. With V trimmed by 7 bases and J by 4 bases, 4 bases remained unmatched. Produced via immunoSEQ multiplex PCR; TCRdb's table is partial and in-frame only. The sample lists 90,000 to 150,000 clones, around 87% occurring once. The source material was peripheral blood, sampled 28 days after the second AZD1222 dose. This chain connects TRBV5-1 to TRBJ1-4; 10 bases map to TRBD1. This sequence was found in an adult who received the AZD1222 COVID-19 vaccine. The CDR3 region is CASGWTGGNEKLFF. The CDR3 nucleotides are TGCGCCAGCGGATGGACAGGGGGTAATGAAAAACTGTTTTTT.